This note documents a single TCR beta chain sequence. Produced via immunoSEQ multiplex PCR; TCRdb's table is partial and in-frame only. The data hold 250,000 to 300,000 clones, with approximately 91% observed a single time. V gave up 3 bases and J gave up 7 bases, with 13 bases separating them. CDR1 is SGHVS and CDR2 is FNYEAQ in the germline V gene. There are 14 residues in the CDR3. This sample was included in a study of blood T cell repertoires in COVID-19. In the study overall: PBMCs, B-cell-depleted T cells, or T cells provided the cDNA or gDNA that made up the material.

The specimen sequenced was PBMCs or T cells enriched from blood (not recorded which). This sequence joins TRBV7-6 and TRBJ2-1; D remains ambiguous. This clonotype was obtained from a woman between 40 and 55 years old with acute COVID-19. The chain's CDR3 is CASSFRGTSNEQFF. CDR3 in DNA: TGTGCCAGCAGCTTCAGAGGTACTTCTAATGAGCAGTTCTTC.